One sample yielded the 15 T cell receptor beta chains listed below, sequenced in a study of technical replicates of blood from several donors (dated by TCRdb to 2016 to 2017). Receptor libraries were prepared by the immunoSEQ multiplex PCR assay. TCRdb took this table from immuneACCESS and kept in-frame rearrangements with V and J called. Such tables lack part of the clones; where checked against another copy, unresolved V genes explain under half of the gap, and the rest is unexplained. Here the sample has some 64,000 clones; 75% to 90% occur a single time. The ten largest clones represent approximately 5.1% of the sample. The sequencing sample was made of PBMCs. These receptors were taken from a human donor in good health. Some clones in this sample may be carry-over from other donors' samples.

This chain's CDR3 is CASSLGDRGRSDTGELFF. The CDR3 DNA reads TGTGCCAGCAGCTTAGGGGACAGGGGGCGCTCGGACACCGGGGAGCTGTTTTTT. The chain uses TRBV11-3 and TRBJ2-2; TRBD1 matches 12 bases. Germline-derived CDR1 and CDR2 are SGHNT and YENEEA. J was trimmed by 3 bases and V by 1 base; bases with no gene match: 6. The CDR3 sequence is 18 residues long.

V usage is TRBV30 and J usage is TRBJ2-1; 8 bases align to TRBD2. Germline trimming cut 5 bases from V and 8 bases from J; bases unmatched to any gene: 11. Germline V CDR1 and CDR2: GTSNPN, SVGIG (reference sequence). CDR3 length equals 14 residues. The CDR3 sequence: CAWGIAGTWDEQFF. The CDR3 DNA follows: TGTGCCTGGGGAATAGCGGGAACCTGGGATGAGCAGTTCTTC. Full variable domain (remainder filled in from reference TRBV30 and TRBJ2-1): SQTIHQWPATLVQPVGSPLSLECTVEGTSNPNLYWYRQAAGRGLQLLFYSVGIGQISSEVPQNLSASRPQDRQFILSSKKLLLSDSGFYLCAWGIAGTWDEQFFGPGTRLTVL.

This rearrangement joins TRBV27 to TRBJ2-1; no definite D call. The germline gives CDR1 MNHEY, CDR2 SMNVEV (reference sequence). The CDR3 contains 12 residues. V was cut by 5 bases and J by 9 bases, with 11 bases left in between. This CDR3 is CASSRLDGEQFF. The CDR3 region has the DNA TGTGCCAGCAGTAGATTAGATGGTGAGCAGTTCTTC.

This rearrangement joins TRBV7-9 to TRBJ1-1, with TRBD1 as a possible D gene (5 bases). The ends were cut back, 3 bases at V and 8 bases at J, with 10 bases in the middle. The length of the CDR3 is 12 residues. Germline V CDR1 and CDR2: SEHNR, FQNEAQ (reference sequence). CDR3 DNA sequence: TGTGCCAGCAGCTTGGGGGGTAGCGAAGCTTTCTTT. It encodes CASSLGGSEAFF.

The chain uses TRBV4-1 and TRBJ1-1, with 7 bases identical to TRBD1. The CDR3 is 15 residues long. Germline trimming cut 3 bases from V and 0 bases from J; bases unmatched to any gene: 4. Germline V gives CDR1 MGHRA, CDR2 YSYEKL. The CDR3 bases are TGCGCCAGCAGCCAGTACAGGGGAATGAACACTGAAGCTTTCTTT. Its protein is CASSQYRGMNTEAFF.

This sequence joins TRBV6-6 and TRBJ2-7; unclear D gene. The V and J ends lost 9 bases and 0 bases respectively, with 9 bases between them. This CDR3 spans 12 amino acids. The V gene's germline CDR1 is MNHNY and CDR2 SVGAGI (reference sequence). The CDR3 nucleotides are TGTGCCAGTCGCCAGGTCTCCTACGAGCAGTACTTC. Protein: CASRQVSYEQYF.

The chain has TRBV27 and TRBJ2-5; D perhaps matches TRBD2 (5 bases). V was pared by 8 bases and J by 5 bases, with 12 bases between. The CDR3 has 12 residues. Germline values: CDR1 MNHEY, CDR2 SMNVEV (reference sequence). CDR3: CASARTGETQYF. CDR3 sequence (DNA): TGTGCCAGCGCCCGGACGGGGGAGACCCAGTACTTC.

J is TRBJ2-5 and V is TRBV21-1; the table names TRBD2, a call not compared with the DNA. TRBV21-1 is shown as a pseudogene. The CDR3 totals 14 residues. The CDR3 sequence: CASSIPAGWETQYF. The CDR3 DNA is TGTGCCAGCAGCATTCCGGCGGGCTGGGAGACCCAGTACTTC.

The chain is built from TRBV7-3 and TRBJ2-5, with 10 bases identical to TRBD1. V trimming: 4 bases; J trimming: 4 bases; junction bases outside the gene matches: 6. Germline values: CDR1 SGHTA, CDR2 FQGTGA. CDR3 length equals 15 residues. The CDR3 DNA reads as TGTGCCAGCAGCTCGACAGGGGGCAGGCTAGAGACCCAGTACTTC. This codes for CASSSTGGRLETQYF.

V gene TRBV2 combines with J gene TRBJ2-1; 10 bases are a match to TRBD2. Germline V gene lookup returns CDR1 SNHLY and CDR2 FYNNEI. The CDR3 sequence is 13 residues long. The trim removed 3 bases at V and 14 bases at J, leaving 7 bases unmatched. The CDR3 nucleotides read TGTGCCAGCAGTGAGAGCGGGAGGGCCTCTGAGTTCTTC. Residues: CASSESGRASEFF.

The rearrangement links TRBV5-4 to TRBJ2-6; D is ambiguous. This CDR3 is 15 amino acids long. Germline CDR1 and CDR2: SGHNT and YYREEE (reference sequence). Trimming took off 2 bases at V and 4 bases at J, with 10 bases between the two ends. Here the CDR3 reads CASSFGAPGANVLTF. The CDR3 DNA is TGTGCCAGCAGCTTTGGAGCGCCCGGGGCCAACGTCCTGACTTTC.

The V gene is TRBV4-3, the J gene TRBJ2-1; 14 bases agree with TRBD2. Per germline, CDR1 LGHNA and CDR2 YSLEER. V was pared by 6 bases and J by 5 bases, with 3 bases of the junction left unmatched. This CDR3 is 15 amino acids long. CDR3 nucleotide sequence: TGCGCCAGCAGTCGACTAGCGGGAGGGGACAATGAGCAGTTCTTC. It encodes CASSRLAGGDNEQFF.

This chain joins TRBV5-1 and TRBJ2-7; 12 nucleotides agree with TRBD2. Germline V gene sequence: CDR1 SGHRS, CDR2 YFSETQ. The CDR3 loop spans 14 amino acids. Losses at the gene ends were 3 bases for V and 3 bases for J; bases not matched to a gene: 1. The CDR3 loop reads CASSSTSGSYEQYF. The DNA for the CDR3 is TGCGCCAGCAGCTCGACTAGCGGGAGCTACGAGCAGTACTTC.

The CDR3, as DNA: TGTGCCAACCGGGGTAGTAACACCGGGGAGCTGTTTTTT. Translating it yields CANRGSNTGELFF. This chain links TRBV7-9 with TRBJ2-2, with a weak D call TRBD2 (5 bases). CDR3 size: 13 residues. V was cut by 10 bases and J by 2 bases, with 11 bases left in between. Germline CDR1 reads SEHNR; CDR2 reads FQNEAQ (reference sequence).

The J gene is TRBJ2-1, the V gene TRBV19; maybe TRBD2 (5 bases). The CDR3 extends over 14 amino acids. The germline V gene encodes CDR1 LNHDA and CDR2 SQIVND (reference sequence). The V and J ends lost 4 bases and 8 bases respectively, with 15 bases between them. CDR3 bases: TGTGCCAGTAGTAAGAGGCTAGCTGGGTATGAGCAGTTCTTC. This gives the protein CASSKRLAGYEQFF. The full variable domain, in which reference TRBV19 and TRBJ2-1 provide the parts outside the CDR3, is DGGITQSPKYLFRKEGQNVTLSCEQNLNHDAMYWYRQDPGQGLRLIYYSQIVNDFQKGDIAEGYSVSREKKESFPLTVTSAQKNPTAFYLCASSKRLAGYEQFFGPGTRLTVL.